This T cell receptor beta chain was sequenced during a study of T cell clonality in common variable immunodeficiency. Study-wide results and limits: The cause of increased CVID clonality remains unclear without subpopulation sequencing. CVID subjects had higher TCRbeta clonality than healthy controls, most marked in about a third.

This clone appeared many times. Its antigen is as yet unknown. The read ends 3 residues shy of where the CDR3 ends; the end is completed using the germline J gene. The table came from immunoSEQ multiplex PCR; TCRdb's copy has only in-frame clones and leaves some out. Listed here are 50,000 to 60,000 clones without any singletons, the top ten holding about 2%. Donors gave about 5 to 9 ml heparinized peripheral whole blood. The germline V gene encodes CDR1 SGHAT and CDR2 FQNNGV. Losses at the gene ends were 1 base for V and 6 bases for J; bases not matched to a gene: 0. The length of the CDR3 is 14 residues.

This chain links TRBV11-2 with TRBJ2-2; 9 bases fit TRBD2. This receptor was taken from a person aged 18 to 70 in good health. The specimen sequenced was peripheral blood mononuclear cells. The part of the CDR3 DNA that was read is TGTGCCAGCAGCTTAGGACTAGCGGCCGGGGAG. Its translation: CASSLGLAAGE. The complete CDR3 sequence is CASSLGLAAGELFF.